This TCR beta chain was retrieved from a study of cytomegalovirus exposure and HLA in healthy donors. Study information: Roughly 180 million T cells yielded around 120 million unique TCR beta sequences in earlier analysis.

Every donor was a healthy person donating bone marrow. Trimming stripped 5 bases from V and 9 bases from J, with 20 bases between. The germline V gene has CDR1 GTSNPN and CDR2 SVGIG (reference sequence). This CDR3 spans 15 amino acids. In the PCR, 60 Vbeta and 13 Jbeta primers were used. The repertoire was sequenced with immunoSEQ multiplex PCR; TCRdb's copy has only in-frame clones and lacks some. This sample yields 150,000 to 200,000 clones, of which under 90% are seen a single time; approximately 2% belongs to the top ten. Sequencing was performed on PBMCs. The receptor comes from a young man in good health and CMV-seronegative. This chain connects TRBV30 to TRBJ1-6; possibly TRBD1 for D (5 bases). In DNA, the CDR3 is TGTGCCTGGTCCGTGGGCAGGGCGCCGACTTCACCCCTCCACTTT. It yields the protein CAWSVGRAPTSPLHF.